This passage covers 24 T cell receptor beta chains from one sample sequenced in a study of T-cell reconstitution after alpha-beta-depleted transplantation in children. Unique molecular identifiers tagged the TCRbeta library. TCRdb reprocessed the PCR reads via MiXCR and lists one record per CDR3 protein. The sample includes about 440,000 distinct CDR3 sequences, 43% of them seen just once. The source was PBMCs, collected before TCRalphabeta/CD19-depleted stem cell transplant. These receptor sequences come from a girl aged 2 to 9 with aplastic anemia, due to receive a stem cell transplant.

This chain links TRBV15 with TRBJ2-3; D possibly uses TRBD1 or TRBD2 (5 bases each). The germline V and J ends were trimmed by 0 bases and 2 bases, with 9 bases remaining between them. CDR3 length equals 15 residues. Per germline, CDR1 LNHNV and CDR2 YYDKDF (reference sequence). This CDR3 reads CATSRDRDATDTQYF. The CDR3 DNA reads TGTGCCACCAGCAGAGATCGGGACGCCACAGATACGCAGTATTTT. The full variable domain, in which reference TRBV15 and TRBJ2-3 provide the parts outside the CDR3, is DAMVIQNPRYQVTQFGKPVTLSCSQTLNHNVMYWYQQKSSQAPKLLFHYYDKDFNNEADTPDNFQSRRPNTSFCFLDIRSPGLGDTAMYLCATSRDRDATDTQYFGPGTRLTVL.

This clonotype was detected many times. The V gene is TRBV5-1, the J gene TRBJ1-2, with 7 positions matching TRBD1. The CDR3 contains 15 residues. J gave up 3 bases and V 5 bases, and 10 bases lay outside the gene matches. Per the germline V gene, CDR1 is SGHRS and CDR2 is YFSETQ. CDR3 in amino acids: CASRDGQALDYGYTF. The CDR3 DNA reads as TGCGCCAGCAGAGACGGACAGGCCCTAGACTATGGCTACACCTTC. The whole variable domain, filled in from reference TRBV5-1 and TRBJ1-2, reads KAGVTQTPRYLIKTRGQQVTLSCSPISGHRSVSWYQQTPGQGLQFLFEYFSETQRNKGNFPGRFSGRQFSNSRSEMNVSTLELGDSALYLCASRDGQALDYGYTFGSGTRLTVV.

The CDR3 DNA sequence: TGCAGTGCTAGTCACAGGAGCTCCTACGAGCAGTACTTC. It encodes CSASHRSSYEQYF. This chain connects TRBV20-1 to TRBJ2-7, with TRBD1 as a possible D gene (5 bases). Germline CDR1 and CDR2: DFQATT and SNEGSKA (reference sequence). This CDR3 comprises 13 residues. V gave up 3 bases and J gave up 0 bases, with 9 bases separating them.

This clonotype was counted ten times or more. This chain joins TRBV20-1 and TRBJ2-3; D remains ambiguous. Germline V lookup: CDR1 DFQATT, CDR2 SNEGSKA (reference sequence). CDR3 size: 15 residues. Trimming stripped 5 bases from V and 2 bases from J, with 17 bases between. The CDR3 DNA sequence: TGCAGTGCTGACGCCCGAGACTCCCTCACAGATACGCAGTATTTT. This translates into CSADARDSLTDTQYF.

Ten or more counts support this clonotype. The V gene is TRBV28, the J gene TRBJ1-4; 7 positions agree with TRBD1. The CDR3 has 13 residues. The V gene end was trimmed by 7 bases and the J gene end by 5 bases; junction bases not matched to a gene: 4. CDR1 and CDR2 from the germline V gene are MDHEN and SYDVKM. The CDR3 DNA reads TGTGCCAGCACCACGGGACAGAATGAAAAACTGTTTTTT. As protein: CASTTGQNEKLFF.

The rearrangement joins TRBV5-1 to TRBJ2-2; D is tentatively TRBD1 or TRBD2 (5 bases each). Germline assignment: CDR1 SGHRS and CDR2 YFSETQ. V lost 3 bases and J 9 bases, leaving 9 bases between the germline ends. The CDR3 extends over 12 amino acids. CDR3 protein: CASSSEGWELFF. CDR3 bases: TGCGCCAGCAGCTCCGAGGGGTGGGAGCTGTTTTTT.

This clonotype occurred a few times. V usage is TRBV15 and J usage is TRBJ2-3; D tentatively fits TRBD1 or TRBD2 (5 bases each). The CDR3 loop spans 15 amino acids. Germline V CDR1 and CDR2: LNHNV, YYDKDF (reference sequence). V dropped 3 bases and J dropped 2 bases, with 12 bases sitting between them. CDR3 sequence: CATSRGRVLTDTQYF. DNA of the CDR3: TGTGCCACCAGCAGGGGACGGGTTCTCACAGATACGCAGTATTTT.

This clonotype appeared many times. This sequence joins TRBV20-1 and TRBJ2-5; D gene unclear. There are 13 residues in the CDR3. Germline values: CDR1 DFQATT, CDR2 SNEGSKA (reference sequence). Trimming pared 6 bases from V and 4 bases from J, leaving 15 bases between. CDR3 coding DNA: TGCAGTGCGCCCTCGGGTGTTGGAGAGACCCAGTACTTC. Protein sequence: CSAPSGVGETQYF.

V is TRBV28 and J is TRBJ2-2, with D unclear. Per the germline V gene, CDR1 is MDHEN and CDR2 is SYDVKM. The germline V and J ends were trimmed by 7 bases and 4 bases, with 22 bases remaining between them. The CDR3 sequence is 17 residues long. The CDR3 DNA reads TGTGCCAGCACCGACTCCCGGGCCGGAGTTGGCACCGGGGAGCTGTTTTTT. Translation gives CASTDSRAGVGTGELFF.

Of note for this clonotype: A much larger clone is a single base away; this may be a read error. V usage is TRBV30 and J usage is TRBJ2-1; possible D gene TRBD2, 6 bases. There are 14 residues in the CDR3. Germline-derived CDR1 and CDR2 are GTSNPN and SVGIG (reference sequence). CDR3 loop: CAWSPGGSFNEQFF. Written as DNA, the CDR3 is TGTGCCTGGAGCCCCGGGGGATCCTTCAATGAGCAGTTCTTC.

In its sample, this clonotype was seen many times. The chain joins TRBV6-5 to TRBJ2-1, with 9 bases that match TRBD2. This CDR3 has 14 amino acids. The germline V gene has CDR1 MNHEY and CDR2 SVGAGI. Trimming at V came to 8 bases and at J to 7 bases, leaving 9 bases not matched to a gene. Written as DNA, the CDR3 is TGTGCCAGCCAATCCAGCGGGAGGAGAAATGAGCAGTTCTTC. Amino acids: CASQSSGRRNEQFF.

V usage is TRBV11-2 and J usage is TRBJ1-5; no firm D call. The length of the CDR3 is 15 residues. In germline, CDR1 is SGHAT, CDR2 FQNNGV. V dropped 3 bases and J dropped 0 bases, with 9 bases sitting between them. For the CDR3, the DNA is TGTGCCAGCAGCTTCGACGGCCATAGCAATCAGCCCCAGCATTTT. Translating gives CASSFDGHSNQPQHF.

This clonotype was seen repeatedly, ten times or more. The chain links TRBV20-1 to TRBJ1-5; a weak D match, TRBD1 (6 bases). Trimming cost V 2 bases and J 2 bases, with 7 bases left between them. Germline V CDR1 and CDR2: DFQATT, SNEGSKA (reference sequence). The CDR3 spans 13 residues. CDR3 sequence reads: CSARRQGNQPQHF. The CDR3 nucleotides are TGCAGTGCTAGAAGACAGGGCAATCAGCCCCAGCATTTT.

CDR3 loop: CASSLTQPGEQYF. The DNA of the CDR3 is TGTGCCAGCAGTTTGACACAGCCGGGCGAGCAGTACTTC. This chain links TRBV28 with TRBJ2-7; D is ambiguous. The ends were cut back, 3 bases at V and 6 bases at J, with 12 bases in the middle. The CDR3 has 13 amino acids. CDR1 MDHEN and CDR2 SYDVKM come from the germline V gene.

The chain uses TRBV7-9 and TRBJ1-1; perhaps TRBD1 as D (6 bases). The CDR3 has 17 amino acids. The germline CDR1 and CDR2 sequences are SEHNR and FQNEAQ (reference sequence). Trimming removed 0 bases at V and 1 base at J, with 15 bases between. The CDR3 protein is CASSLAQSAGANTEAFF. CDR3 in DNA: TGTGCCAGCAGCTTAGCGCAGTCGGCAGGGGCGAACACTGAAGCTTTCTTT.

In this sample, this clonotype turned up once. DNA for the CDR3: TGTGCCAGCAGCCAAGTTGGACAGGGAGGAAAACTGTTTTTT. Translating it yields CASSQVGQGGKLFF. The chain carries TRBV3-1 and TRBJ1-4, with 8 nucleotides matching TRBD1. The length of the CDR3 is 14 residues. After removal of 1 base from V and 10 bases from J, the junction contained 5 bases not matched to a gene. Looked up from germline, CDR1 is LGHDT and CDR2 is YNNKEL (reference sequence). The full variable domain, rest sourced from reference TRBV3-1 and TRBJ1-4, is DTAVSQTPKYLVTQMGNDKSIKCEQNLGHDTMYWYKQDSKKFLKIMFSYNNKELIINETVPNRFSPKSPDKAHLNLHINSLELGDSAVYFCASSQVGQGGKLFFGSGTQLSVL.

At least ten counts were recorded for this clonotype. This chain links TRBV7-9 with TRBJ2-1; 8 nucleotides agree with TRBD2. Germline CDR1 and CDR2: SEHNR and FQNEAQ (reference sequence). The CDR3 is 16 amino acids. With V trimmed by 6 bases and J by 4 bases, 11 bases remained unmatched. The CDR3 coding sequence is TGTGCCAGCAGTCCTACACTGGCGGGAGGATACAATGAGCAGTTCTTC. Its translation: CASSPTLAGGYNEQFF.

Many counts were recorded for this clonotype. The CDR3 loop is CSASDRMNTEAFF. CDR3 nucleotides: TGCAGTGCTAGCGACAGAATGAACACTGAAGCTTTCTTT. V is TRBV20-1 and J is TRBJ1-1, with D tentatively TRBD1 (5 bases). The germline V gene encodes CDR1 DFQATT and CDR2 SNEGSKA (reference sequence). Trimming shortened V by 3 bases and J by 0 bases, and 8 bases separated the two germline ends. There are 13 residues in the CDR3.

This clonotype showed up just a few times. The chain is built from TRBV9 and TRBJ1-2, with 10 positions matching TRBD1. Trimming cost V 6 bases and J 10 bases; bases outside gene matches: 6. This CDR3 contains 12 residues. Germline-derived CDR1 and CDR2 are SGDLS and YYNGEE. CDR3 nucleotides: TGTGCCAGCACGGGACAGGGGAATGACTACACCTTC. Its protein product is CASTGQGNDYTF.

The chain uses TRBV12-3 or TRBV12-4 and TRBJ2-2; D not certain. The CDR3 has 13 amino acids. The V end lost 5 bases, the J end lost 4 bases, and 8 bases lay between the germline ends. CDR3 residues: CASSPYITGELFF. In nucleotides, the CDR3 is TGTGCCAGCAGTCCCTACATCACCGGGGAGCTGTTTTTT.

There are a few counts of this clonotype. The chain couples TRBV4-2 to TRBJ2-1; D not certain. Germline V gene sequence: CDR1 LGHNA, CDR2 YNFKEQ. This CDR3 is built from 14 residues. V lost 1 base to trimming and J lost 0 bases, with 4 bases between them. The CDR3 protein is CASSQVGSYNEQFF. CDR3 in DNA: TGTGCCAGCAGCCAAGTGGGCTCCTACAATGAGCAGTTCTTC.

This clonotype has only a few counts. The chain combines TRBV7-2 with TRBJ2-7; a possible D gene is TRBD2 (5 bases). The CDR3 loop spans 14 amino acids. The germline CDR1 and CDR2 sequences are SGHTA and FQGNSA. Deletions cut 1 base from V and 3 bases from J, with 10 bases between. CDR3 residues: CASSLDGNYYEQYF. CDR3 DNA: TGTGCCAGCAGCTTAGACGGGAATTACTACGAGCAGTACTTC.

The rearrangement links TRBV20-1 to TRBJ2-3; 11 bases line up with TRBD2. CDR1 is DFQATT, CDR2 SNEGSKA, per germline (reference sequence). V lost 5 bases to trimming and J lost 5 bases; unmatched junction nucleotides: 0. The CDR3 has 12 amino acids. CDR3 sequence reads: CSALAGGDTQYF. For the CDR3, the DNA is TGCAGTGCTCTAGCGGGAGGAGATACGCAGTATTTT.

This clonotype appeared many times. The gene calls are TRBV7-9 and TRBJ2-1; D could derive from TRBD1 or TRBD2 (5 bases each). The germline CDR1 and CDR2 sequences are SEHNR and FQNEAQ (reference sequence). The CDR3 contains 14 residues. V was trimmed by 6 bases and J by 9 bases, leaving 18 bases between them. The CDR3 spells CASSYRDRPREQFF. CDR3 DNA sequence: TGTGCCAGCAGTTACCGGGACCGTCCTCGTGAGCAGTTCTTC.